Sequencing of this T cell receptor beta chain was carried out in a study of cytomegalovirus exposure and HLA in healthy donors. Some clones are missing from TCRdb's copy, which holds only in-frame ones; the method was immunoSEQ multiplex PCR. This table holds 95,000 to 150,000 clones, roughly 89% found once. V shed 7 bases and J 6 bases; nucleotides not matched to a gene: 8. The CDR3 consists of 15 residues. Germline V gene data show CDR1 as MNHNY and CDR2 as SVGAGI (reference sequence). The sequence was collected from a young woman in good health and CMV-seronegative. Sequenced material: PBMCs. The chain recombines TRBV6-6 with TRBJ1-5; 11 bases agree with TRBD1. Here the CDR3 reads CASNTGTGGGQPQHF. In DNA, the CDR3 is TGTGCCAGCAACACCGGGACAGGGGGAGGTCAGCCCCAGCATTTT.